This TCR beta chain emerged from a study of graft-versus-host responses after intestinal transplantation. Study as a whole: Recipients obtained multivisceral, liver-intestinal, or isolated intestinal transplants.

This CDR3 spans 15 amino acids. With V trimmed by 6 bases and J by 5 bases, 10 bases remained unmatched. CDR1 is WNHNN, CDR2 SYGVQD, per germline (reference sequence). The repertoire was sequenced with immunoSEQ multiplex PCR; TCRdb's copy has only in-frame clones and lacks some. The table lists about 90,000 clones, just under 95% of them singletons. Study observations and caveats: Early HvG declines after transplant were associated with peak circulating GvH clone levels. In recipient marrow, GvH clones were found, and some appeared first in ileum or blood. Some patients had graft-donor T cell macrochimerism, and their allografts showed high graft-versus-host to host-versus-graft clonal ratios.

About this clone itself: Its antigen is currently unknown.

The sequenced sample was unstimulated CD8+ T cells sorted from spleen or lymph node cells, obtained before transplant. This sequence joins TRBV10-1 and TRBJ2-7; 10 bases are shared with TRBD2. The sequence came from a human donor who was the organ donor for an intestinal transplant. In DNA, the CDR3 is TGCGCCAGCAGGGGCATAGCGGGAGGTCACGACGAGCAGTACTTC. The encoded protein is CASRGIAGGHDEQYF.